These 23 T cell receptor beta chains came from one sample sequenced in a study of identical twins. MiXCR was run by TCRdb on the 5' RACE reads, yielding one entry per CDR3 protein. Of a few hundred thousand distinct CDR3 sequences in the sample, more than 9% were seen once. This sample also appeared in a second study, on yellow fever vaccine responses in identical twins.

Specimen: PBMCs. All receptors derive from a young woman in good health.

This clonotype was detected only a few times. The chain recombines TRBV20-1 with TRBJ2-4, with a weak D call TRBD1 (6 bases). The CDR3 is 13 amino acids. V lost 0 bases and J 14 bases, leaving 17 bases between the germline ends. CDR1 and CDR2 (germline): DFQATT, SNEGSKA (reference sequence). The CDR3 here is CSARDYGRDTEYF. The DNA for the CDR3 is TGCAGTGCTAGAGATTACGGTCGGGACACGGAGTACTTC.

This clonotype was seen a few times. The V and J genes are TRBV28 and TRBJ2-3; 9 nucleotides match TRBD1. The CDR3 is made up of 17 amino acids. Losses at the gene ends were 3 bases for V and 3 bases for J; bases not matched to a gene: 10. Germline values: CDR1 MDHEN, CDR2 SYDVKM. CDR3 nucleotides: TGTGCCAGCAGTTTGGGGATCGGGACAGGGATAACAGATACGCAGTATTTT. This translates into CASSLGIGTGITDTQYF.

V usage is TRBV4-1 and J usage is TRBJ1-1, with 8 bases aligning to TRBD1. The CDR3 is 16 amino acids. The germline V gene has CDR1 MGHRA and CDR2 YSYEKL. The V gene end was trimmed by 6 bases and the J gene end by 1 base; junction bases not matched to a gene: 10. CDR3 loop: CASRFGQGARNTEAFF. Written as DNA, the CDR3 is TGCGCCAGCAGATTCGGGCAGGGGGCTAGGAACACTGAAGCTTTCTTT.

The chain uses TRBV5-4 and TRBJ2-1; 11 bases are a match to TRBD1. V was clipped by 1 base and J by 8 bases; unmatched bases: 5. CDR1 is SGHNT and CDR2 is YYREEE in the germline V gene (reference sequence). The CDR3 loop spans 15 amino acids. CDR3 protein: CASSLPGQGAYEQFF. The CDR3, as DNA: TGTGCCAGCAGCTTGCCCGGACAGGGGGCCTATGAGCAGTTCTTC.

This clonotype was counted between two and nine times. The chain combines TRBV3-1 with TRBJ2-4; TRBD2 aligns across 12 bases. The CDR3 consists of 15 residues. With 3 bases clipped from V and 8 bases from J, the junction kept 5 bases outside the gene matches. Germline V gives CDR1 LGHDT, CDR2 YNNKEL (reference sequence). This CDR3 is CASSQTSGSSDIQYF. CDR3 DNA: TGTGCCAGCAGCCAGACTAGCGGGAGTAGTGACATTCAGTACTTC.

This clonotype was observed a few times. The chain links TRBV20-1 to TRBJ2-3; a possible D gene is TRBD2 (5 bases). Trimming took 2 bases from V and 8 from J, leaving 17 bases between them. This CDR3 contains 14 residues. Germline CDR1 is DFQATT and CDR2 is SNEGSKA (reference sequence). DNA of the CDR3: TGCAGTGCTAGAACTAGAACCCAACACGGTACGCAGTATTTT. It encodes CSARTRTQHGTQYF.

Ten or more counts support this clonotype. The V call is TRBV12-3 or TRBV12-4, the J call TRBJ1-1, with D unclear. V gave up 3 bases and J gave up 6 bases, with 11 bases separating them. CDR3 length equals 13 residues. Here the CDR3 reads CASSFGDMPEAFF. In nucleotides, the CDR3 is TGTGCCAGCAGTTTCGGAGATATGCCTGAAGCTTTCTTT.

This clonotype has at least ten counts. The chain links TRBV24-1 to TRBJ2-5; D is perhaps TRBD2 (6 bases). CDR3 length: 16 amino acids. CDR1 and CDR2 from the germline V gene are KGHDR and SFDVKD. The V end lost 5 bases, the J end lost 1 base, and 16 bases lay between the germline ends. Here the CDR3 reads CATSGAARGAQETQYF. DNA of the CDR3: TGTGCCACCAGTGGAGCGGCGCGGGGTGCCCAAGAGACCCAGTACTTC.

Many counts were recorded for this clonotype. The chain uses TRBV29-1 and TRBJ2-1; 11 nucleotides match TRBD2. The CDR3 covers 15 residues. Germline V gene lookup returns CDR1 SQVTM and CDR2 ANQGSEA. With 6 bases clipped from V and 2 bases from J, the junction kept 6 bases outside the gene matches. The chain's CDR3 is CSVAGLAETYNEQFF. Written as DNA, the CDR3 is TGCAGCGTGGCGGGACTAGCGGAGACCTACAATGAGCAGTTCTTC.

The chain is built from TRBV12-3 or TRBV12-4 and TRBJ1-1; D call uncertain. This CDR3 region has 15 residues. The V end lost 3 bases, the J end lost 1 base, and 12 bases lay between the germline ends. CDR3 protein: CASSFDGFTNTEAFF. The CDR3 DNA is TGTGCCAGCAGTTTCGACGGTTTCACGAACACTGAAGCTTTCTTT.

This clonotype was seen only a few times. CDR3 sequence (DNA): TGCGCCAGCAGCATGGGACAGAGCACAGATACGCAGTATTTT. Translated, it gives CASSMGQSTDTQYF. This sequence joins TRBV5-1 and TRBJ2-3, with 7 bases fitting TRBD1. This CDR3 is 14 amino acids long. Germline assignment: CDR1 SGHRS and CDR2 YFSETQ. After removal of 4 bases from V and 0 bases from J, the junction contained 2 bases not matched to a gene.

This clonotype was recorded a few times. V usage is TRBV12-3 or TRBV12-4 and J usage is TRBJ2-1; 10 bases fit TRBD2. With V trimmed by 6 bases and J by 9 bases, 14 bases remained unmatched. The CDR3 has 16 residues. CDR3 bases: TGTGCCAGCAGGCACCCGGGACTAGCGCCGGGAGGTGAGCAGTTCTTC. Encoded protein: CASRHPGLAPGGEQFF.

This chain links TRBV20-1 with TRBJ2-7, with a possible D match to TRBD2 (5 bases). Germline CDR1 DFQATT, CDR2 SNEGSKA (reference sequence). V lost 5 bases and J 3 bases, leaving 14 bases between the germline ends. The length of the CDR3 is 13 residues. The CDR3 nucleotides are TGCAGTGCTGAAGGACGACGGGGCTACGAGCAGTACTTC. It specifies CSAEGRRGYEQYF.

This chain joins TRBV5-6 and TRBJ2-5; 9 positions match TRBD1. CDR1 is SGHDT, CDR2 YYEEEE, per germline. This CDR3 region has 18 residues. The V and J ends lost 2 bases and 1 base, in that order; junction bases with no gene match: 12. DNA for the CDR3: TGTGCCAGCAGCTTACAGGGGGCCGTAGCGGCAGCCCAAGAGACCCAGTACTTC. As protein: CASSLQGAVAAAQETQYF.

This clonotype was recorded many times. This chain joins TRBV12-3 or TRBV12-4 and TRBJ1-5; D not certain. The CDR3 has 13 residues. V was pared by 4 bases and J by 5 bases, with 9 bases between. For the CDR3, the DNA is TGTGCCAGCAGTTCGGGGAGCGATCAGCCCCAGCATTTT. Translating gives CASSSGSDQPQHF.

This clonotype was seen a few times. The rearrangement uses TRBV6-5 and TRBJ1-2, with D perhaps TRBD1 (5 bases). Between the trimmed V and J ends, which lost 4 bases and 4 bases, there was a span of 13 bases. CDR3 length equals 14 residues. CDR1 MNHEY and CDR2 SVGAGI come from the germline V gene. Here the CDR3 DNA reads TGTGCCAGCAGTTCCATGGGGGAGAGCTATGGCTACACCTTC. Translating gives CASSSMGESYGYTF.

This clonotype was picked up a small number of times. V and J are TRBV29-1 and TRBJ2-7, with D perhaps matching TRBD2 (6 bases). This CDR3 is 14 amino acids long. Trimming removed 6 bases at V and 5 bases at J, with 20 bases between. Germline lookup yields CDR1 SQVTM and CDR2 ANQGSEA. The CDR3 here is CSVNTGGLVHEQYF. The CDR3 bases are TGCAGCGTGAATACAGGAGGGCTAGTGCACGAGCAGTACTTC.

The chain uses TRBV15 and TRBJ1-6; D is undetermined. V was trimmed by 4 bases and J by 8 bases, leaving 12 bases between them. The germline gives CDR1 LNHNV, CDR2 YYDKDF (reference sequence). This CDR3 comprises 14 residues. CDR3 in amino acids: CATSTQPRDSPLHF. In DNA form, the CDR3 reads TGTGCCACCAGCACCCAGCCGAGGGATTCACCCCTCCACTTT.

This clonotype was seen a handful of times. The J gene is TRBJ2-2, the V gene TRBV14, with 7 bases matching TRBD2. Looked up from germline, CDR1 is SGHDN and CDR2 is FVKESK. The CDR3 is 16 residues long. The ends lost 4 bases at V and 0 bases at J; junction bases unmatched: 5. Here the CDR3 reads CASSLPGLSNTGELFF. The DNA for the CDR3 is TGTGCCAGCAGCCTACCGGGACTATCGAACACCGGGGAGCTGTTTTTT.

The gene calls are TRBV4-3 and TRBJ1-1; D gene ambiguous. The germline V gene has CDR1 LGHNA and CDR2 YSLEER. CDR3 length equals 14 residues. V shed 0 bases and J shed 1 base, with 6 bases lying between them. The CDR3 DNA sequence: TGCGCCAGCAGCCAAGATTCAGAGAACACTGAAGCTTTCTTT. This encodes CASSQDSENTEAFF.

This clonotype was observed at least ten times. The genes are TRBV10-3 and TRBJ2-7, with D perhaps TRBD2 (5 bases). This CDR3 has 14 amino acids. The V end lost 1 base, the J end lost 2 bases, and 9 bases lay between the germline ends. Germline assignment: CDR1 ENHRY and CDR2 SYGVKD. The CDR3 spells CAISEWPGTYEQYF. The CDR3 nucleotides are TGTGCCATCAGTGAGTGGCCGGGGACCTACGAGCAGTACTTC.

At least ten counts were recorded for this clonotype. The chain links TRBV12-3 or TRBV12-4 to TRBJ2-7; 8 positions match TRBD2. J was trimmed by 5 bases and V by 1 base; bases with no gene match: 4. The CDR3 loop spans 14 amino acids. The DNA for the CDR3 is TGTGCCAGCAGTTTAGGCCGGGAGGGCCACGAGCAGTACTTC. It codes for CASSLGREGHEQYF.

This clonotype was seen ten or more times. The rearrangement links TRBV10-3 to TRBJ2-7, with unresolved D. Germline CDR1 is ENHRY and CDR2 is SYGVKD. The CDR3 spans 11 residues. Deletions cut 3 bases from V and 2 bases from J, with 2 bases between. The CDR3 spells CAISDTYEQYF. The CDR3 DNA is TGTGCCATCAGTGATACCTACGAGCAGTACTTC.